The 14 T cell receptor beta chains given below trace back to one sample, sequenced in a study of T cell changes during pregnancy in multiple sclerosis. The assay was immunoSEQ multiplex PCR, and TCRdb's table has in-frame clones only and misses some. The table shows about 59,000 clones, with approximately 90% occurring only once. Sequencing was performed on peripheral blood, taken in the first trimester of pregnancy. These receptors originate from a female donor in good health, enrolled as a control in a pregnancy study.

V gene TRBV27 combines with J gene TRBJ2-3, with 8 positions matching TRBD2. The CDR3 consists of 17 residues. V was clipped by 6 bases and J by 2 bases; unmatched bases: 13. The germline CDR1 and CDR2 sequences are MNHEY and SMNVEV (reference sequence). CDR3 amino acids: CASRRSGAGGNTDTQYF. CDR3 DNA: TGTGCCAGCAGGCGCTCTGGGGCGGGGGGTAACACAGATACGCAGTATTTT.

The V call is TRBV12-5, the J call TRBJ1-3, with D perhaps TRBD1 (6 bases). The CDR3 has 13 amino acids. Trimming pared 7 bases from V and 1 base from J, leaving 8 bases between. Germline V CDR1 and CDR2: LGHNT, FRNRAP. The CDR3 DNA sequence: TGTGCTAGTGAACAGGGTTCTGGAAACACCATATATTTT. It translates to CASEQGSGNTIYF.

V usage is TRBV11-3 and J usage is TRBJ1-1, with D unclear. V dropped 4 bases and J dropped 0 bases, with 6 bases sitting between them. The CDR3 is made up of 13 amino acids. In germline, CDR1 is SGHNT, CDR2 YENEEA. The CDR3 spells CASSSRMNTEAFF. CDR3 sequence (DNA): TGTGCCAGCAGCTCCAGAATGAACACTGAAGCTTTCTTT.

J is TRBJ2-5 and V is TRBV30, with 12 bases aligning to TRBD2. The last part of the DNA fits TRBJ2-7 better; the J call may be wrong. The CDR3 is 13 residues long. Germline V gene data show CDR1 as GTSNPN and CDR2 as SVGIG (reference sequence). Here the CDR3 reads CAGTSGGHYEQYF. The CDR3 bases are TGTGCCGGAACTAGCGGGGGGCACTACGAGCAGTACTTC.

The CDR3 nucleotides read TGTGCCAGTAGTGTCGGTTACCTGAACACTGAAGCTTTCTTT. Protein: CASSVGYLNTEAFF. The chain joins TRBV19 to TRBJ1-1; D gene uncertain. V was clipped by 5 bases and J by 0 bases, with 10 bases between them. The CDR3 length is 14 residues. Germline V CDR1 and CDR2: LNHDA, SQIVND (reference sequence).

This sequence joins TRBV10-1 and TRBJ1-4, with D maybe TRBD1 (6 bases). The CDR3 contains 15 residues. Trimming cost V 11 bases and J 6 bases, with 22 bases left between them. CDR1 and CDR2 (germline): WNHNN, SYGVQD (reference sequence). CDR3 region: CAPPRGGRDHEKLFF. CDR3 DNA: TGCGCCCCCCCTCGCGGGGGGCGGGATCATGAAAAACTGTTTTTT.

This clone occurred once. The CDR3 loop is CASSPHPQYNEQFF. The CDR3 region has the DNA TGTGCCAGCTCACCACACCCCCAGTACAATGAGCAGTTCTTC. The chain combines TRBV18 with TRBJ2-1; D uncertain. Trimming cost V 1 base and J 4 bases, with 8 bases left between them. CDR1 is KGHSH and CDR2 is LQKENI in the germline V gene. This CDR3 has 14 residues.

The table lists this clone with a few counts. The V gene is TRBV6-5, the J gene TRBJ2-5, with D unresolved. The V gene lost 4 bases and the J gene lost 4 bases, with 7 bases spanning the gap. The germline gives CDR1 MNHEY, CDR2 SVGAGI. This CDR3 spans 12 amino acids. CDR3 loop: CASSSSGETQYF. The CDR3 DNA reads TGTGCCAGCAGTTCCTCCGGAGAGACCCAGTACTTC.

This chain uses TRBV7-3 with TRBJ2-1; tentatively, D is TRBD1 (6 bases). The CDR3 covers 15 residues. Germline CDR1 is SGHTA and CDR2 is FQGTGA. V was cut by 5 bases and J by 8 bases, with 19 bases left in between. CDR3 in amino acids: CASSDRSLGPDEQFF. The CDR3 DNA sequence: TGTGCCAGCAGCGACAGGTCCCTCGGTCCGGATGAGCAGTTCTTC. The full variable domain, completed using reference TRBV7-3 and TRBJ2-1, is GAGVSQTPSNKVTEKGKYVELRCDPISGHTALYWYRQSLGQGPEFLIYFQGTGAADDSGLPNDRFFAVRPEGSVSTLKIQRTERGDSAVYLCASSDRSLGPDEQFFGPGTRLTVL.

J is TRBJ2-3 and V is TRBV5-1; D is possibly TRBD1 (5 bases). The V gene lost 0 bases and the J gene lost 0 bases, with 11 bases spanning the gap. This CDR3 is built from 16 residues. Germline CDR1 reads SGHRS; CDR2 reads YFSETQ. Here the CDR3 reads CASSLDGATSTDTQYF. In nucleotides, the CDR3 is TGCGCCAGCAGCTTGGATGGGGCCACTAGCACAGATACGCAGTATTTT.

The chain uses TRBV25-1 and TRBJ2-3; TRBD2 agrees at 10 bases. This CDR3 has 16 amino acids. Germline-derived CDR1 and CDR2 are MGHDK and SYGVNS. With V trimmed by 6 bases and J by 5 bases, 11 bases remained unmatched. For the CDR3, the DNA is TGTGCCAGCAGAAAAGCGGGGGGGCCTCTTGAAGATACGCAGTATTTT. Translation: CASRKAGGPLEDTQYF.

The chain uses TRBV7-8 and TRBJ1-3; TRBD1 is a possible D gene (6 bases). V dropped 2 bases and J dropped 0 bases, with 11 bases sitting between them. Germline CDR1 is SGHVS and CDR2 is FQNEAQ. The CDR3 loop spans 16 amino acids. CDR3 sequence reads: CASSLTGGLSGNTIYF. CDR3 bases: TGTGCCAGCAGCTTAACGGGGGGGCTCTCTGGAAACACCATATATTTT.

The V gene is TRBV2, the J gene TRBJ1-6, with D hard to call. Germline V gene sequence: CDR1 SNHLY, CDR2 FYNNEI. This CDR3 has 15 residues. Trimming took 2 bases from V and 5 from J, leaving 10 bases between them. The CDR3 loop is CASSESRTDNSPLHF. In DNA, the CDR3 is TGTGCCAGCAGTGAAAGCAGGACTGATAATTCACCCCTCCACTTT.

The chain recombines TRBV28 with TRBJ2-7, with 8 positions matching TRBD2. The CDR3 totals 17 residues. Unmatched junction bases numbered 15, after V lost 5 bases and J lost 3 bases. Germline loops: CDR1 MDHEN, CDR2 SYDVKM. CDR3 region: CASSLPPRGAIDYEQYF. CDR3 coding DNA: TGTGCCAGCAGTCTCCCGCCGCGGGGGGCGATCGACTACGAGCAGTACTTC.